These 27 T cell receptor beta chains were sequenced from one sample in a study of early T cells in non-severe SARS-CoV-2 infection. TCRdb passed the 5' RACE reads through MiXCR, listing each CDR3 protein once. Among around 92,000 distinct CDR3 sequences listed, approximately 10% were seen once. The sequencing input was whole blood. These receptors were taken from an adult who was a healthcare worker with PCR-confirmed SARS-CoV-2 infection or an uninfected control (not recorded which).

This chain connects TRBV12-3 or TRBV12-4 to TRBJ2-1, with 7 bases identical to TRBD2. CDR3 length: 13 residues. Trimming took 2 bases from V and 9 from J; bases not matched to a gene: 4. CDR3 DNA: TGTGCCAGCAGTTTACGCGGGGGAGGTGAGCAGTTCTTC. This gives the protein CASSLRGGGEQFF.

A few counts support this clonotype. This chain uses TRBV20-1 with TRBJ2-4; D remains unclear. Germline values: CDR1 DFQATT, CDR2 SNEGSKA (reference sequence). CDR3 length: 12 amino acids. Trimming left V 3 bases short and J 9 bases short, with 12 bases between. The chain's CDR3 is CSASVQSRIQYF. The CDR3 DNA follows: TGCAGTGCTAGTGTACAGTCTCGCATTCAGTACTTC.

Concerning this clonotype: With a much larger clone just one base away, this may be a read error. The genes are TRBV6-1 and TRBJ2-2; possibly TRBD1 or TRBD2 for D (5 bases each). The germline gives CDR1 MNHNS, CDR2 SASEGT. CDR3 length: 15 residues. V lost 4 bases and J lost 1, with 10 bases in between. CDR3 nucleotide sequence: TGTGCCAGCAGTGTCGGGGCAAAGAACACCGGGGAGCTGTTTTTT. Translation gives CASSVGAKNTGELFF.

The chain employs TRBV5-5 and TRBJ2-2; a possible D gene is TRBD1 (6 bases). The CDR3 sequence is 14 residues long. Germline V gene lookup returns CDR1 SGHKS and CDR2 YYEKEE (reference sequence). V was shortened by 3 bases and J by 5 bases, with 11 bases between the two germline ends. In DNA, the CDR3 is TGTGCCAGCAGCTACGGACAGACAACCGGGGAGCTGTTTTTT. This encodes CASSYGQTTGELFF.

This clonotype was observed a handful of times. The chain links TRBV28 to TRBJ2-2; D might be TRBD1 (5 bases). The CDR3 covers 14 residues. CDR1 MDHEN and CDR2 SYDVKM come from the germline V gene. V was trimmed by 5 bases and J by 5 bases, leaving 12 bases between them. CDR3 nucleotides: TGTGCCAGCAGTGCCCTATCAGGGACCGGGGAGCTGTTTTTT. This codes for CASSALSGTGELFF.

This clonotype has a count of ten or more. The chain has TRBV7-3 and TRBJ2-3; 7 nucleotides line up with TRBD2. Germline trimming cut 5 bases from V and 1 base from J; bases unmatched to any gene: 0. Germline-derived CDR1 and CDR2 are SGHTA and FQGTGA. The CDR3 is 13 amino acids. The CDR3 region has the DNA TGTGCCAGCAGCCGGGAGGGCACAGATACGCAGTATTTT. It codes for CASSREGTDTQYF.

The CDR3 sequence: CASSFPTGTGGNEQYF. As DNA, the CDR3 is TGTGCCAGCAGTTTCCCAACCGGGACAGGGGGCAACGAGCAGTACTTC. The rearrangement links TRBV28 to TRBJ2-7; 12 bases map to TRBD1. Unmatched junction bases numbered 8, after V lost 3 bases and J lost 5 bases. The CDR3 sequence is 16 residues long. CDR1 and CDR2 from the germline V gene are MDHEN and SYDVKM.

The table lists this clonotype with many counts. This sequence joins TRBV7-9 and TRBJ2-1, with TRBD1 as a possible D gene (5 bases). The CDR3 has 12 residues. With 2 bases removed from V and 9 bases from J, the gap between germline ends came to 8 bases. In germline, CDR1 is SEHNR, CDR2 FQNEAQ (reference sequence). The CDR3 region has the DNA TGTGCCAGCAGCTTACAGGGCGTTGAGCAGTTCTTC. Translation gives CASSLQGVEQFF.

This clonotype occurred a few times. This chain connects TRBV3-1 to TRBJ2-3; D gene uncertain. The V end lost 5 bases, the J end lost 1 base, and 10 bases lay between the germline ends. The CDR3 spans 14 residues. Germline CDR1 LGHDT, CDR2 YNNKEL (reference sequence). CDR3 nucleotide sequence: TGTGCCAGCAGCAGGACGACCCGCACAGATACGCAGTATTTT. Its protein product is CASSRTTRTDTQYF.

This clonotype was seen a few times. The chain couples TRBV5-4 to TRBJ2-3; D is possibly TRBD2 (5 bases). Trimming took off 4 bases at V and 0 bases at J, with 12 bases between the two ends. Germline CDR1 SGHNT, CDR2 YYREEE (reference sequence). This CDR3 comprises 15 residues. CDR3 protein: CASSPTGSSTDTQYF. The CDR3 DNA is TGTGCCAGCAGCCCCACGGGATCTAGCACAGATACGCAGTATTTT.

This clonotype is medium-sized within its sample. The chain couples TRBV7-9 to TRBJ1-3; D is possibly TRBD1 (6 bases). The CDR3 length is 16 residues. Germline CDR1 is SEHNR and CDR2 is FQNEAQ (reference sequence). V was clipped by 5 bases and J by 0 bases, with 14 bases between them. The CDR3 spells CASSPRDTSSGNTIYF. CDR3 bases: TGTGCCAGCAGCCCACGGGACACGAGCTCTGGAAACACCATATATTTT.

This clonotype was seen many times. V and J are TRBV7-8 and TRBJ1-4; D is possibly TRBD1 (6 bases). CDR1 and CDR2 (germline): SGHVS, FQNEAQ. The CDR3 length is 15 residues. The V gene lost 4 bases and the J gene lost 5 bases, with 14 bases spanning the gap. The CDR3 region is CASSSKGHGNEKLFF. The DNA of the CDR3 is TGTGCCAGCAGCTCCAAGGGACACGGGAATGAAAAACTGTTTTTT.

This clonotype was counted many times. The chain's CDR3 is CASREPGQGADEQFF. In DNA, the CDR3 is TGTGCCAGCAGGGAACCGGGACAGGGGGCAGATGAGCAGTTCTTC. The chain joins TRBV6-1 to TRBJ2-1; TRBD1 agrees at 12 bases. The CDR3 is made up of 15 amino acids. The V and J ends lost 6 bases and 8 bases, in that order; junction bases with no gene match: 8. Germline V gene data show CDR1 as MNHNS and CDR2 as SASEGT.

J is TRBJ2-1 and V is TRBV7-2, with D uncertain. Trimming cost V 5 bases and J 3 bases, with 14 bases left between them. The germline V gene encodes CDR1 SGHTA and CDR2 FQGNSA. The CDR3 has 15 amino acids. This chain's CDR3 is CASSGMRVHYNEQFF. The CDR3 coding sequence is TGTGCCAGCAGCGGTATGCGTGTGCACTACAATGAGCAGTTCTTC. Full variable domain (rest looked up from reference TRBV7-2 and TRBJ2-1): GAGVSQSPSNKVTEKGKDVELRCDPISGHTALYWYRQSLGQGLEFLIYFQGNSAPDKSGLPSDRFSAERTGGSVSTLTIQRTQQEDSAVYLCASSGMRVHYNEQFFGPGTRLTVL.

The CDR3 region has the DNA TGCGCCAGCAGCTTTAGGGTCGAGGAGACCCAGTACTTC. It specifies CASSFRVEETQYF. J is TRBJ2-5 and V is TRBV5-1; D remains ambiguous. The CDR3 sequence is 13 residues long. V gave up 2 bases and J gave up 5 bases, with 10 bases separating them. Germline values: CDR1 SGHRS, CDR2 YFSETQ.

CDR3 DNA: TGTGCCAGCAGTTCAACCAGGGGAGACTATGGCTACACCTTC. Protein sequence: CASSSTRGDYGYTF. The chain links TRBV6-6 to TRBJ1-2, with a possible D match to TRBD1 (6 bases). V lost 4 bases and J lost 3, with 12 bases in between. There are 14 residues in the CDR3. Germline V lookup: CDR1 MNHNY, CDR2 SVGAGI (reference sequence).

This clonotype occurred a few times. The chain is built from TRBV7-6 and TRBJ1-1, with 8 bases aligning to TRBD1. Germline values: CDR1 SGHVS, CDR2 FNYEAQ. The CDR3 totals 14 residues. V gave up 5 bases and J gave up 4 bases; unmatched junction bases: 6. CDR3 amino acids: CASSKTGGITEAFF. DNA for the CDR3: TGTGCCAGCAGCAAAACAGGGGGAATCACTGAAGCTTTCTTT.

This clonotype was seen repeatedly, ten times or more. The V and J genes are TRBV5-6 and TRBJ1-5; 11 nucleotides match TRBD1. From germline, CDR1 is SGHDT and CDR2 YYEEEE. The length of the CDR3 is 15 residues. Trimming took 4 bases from V and 3 from J; bases not matched to a gene: 3. The CDR3 nucleotides read TGTGCCAGCAGCCAAGGACAGGGGGCCAATCAGCCCCAGCATTTT. Translated: CASSQGQGANQPQHF.

Details on this clonotype: The limits of the CDR3 on the DNA are not certain, so only TCRdb's listed CDR3 is given. This chain connects TRBV11-3 to TRBJ2-2; TRBD1 was called by the table and not checked on the DNA. The CDR3 region is 17 residues in length, termini included. The germline V gene has CDR1 SGHNT and CDR2 YENEEA. CDR3 loop: CASSLARDSDTSGSCFF.

The chain has TRBV5-1 and TRBJ2-2; D remains ambiguous. Germline V lookup: CDR1 SGHRS, CDR2 YFSETQ. This CDR3 comprises 15 residues. V lost 1 base and J lost 1, with 8 bases in between. CDR3 in DNA: TGCGCCAGCAGCTTGCTGGAAGTGAACACCGGGGAGCTGTTTTTT. Translation gives CASSLLEVNTGELFF.

The chain carries TRBV6-2 or TRBV6-3 and TRBJ1-6; 7 bases align to TRBD1. Trimming at V came to 4 bases and at J to 7 bases, leaving 4 bases not matched to a gene. The CDR3 extends over 14 amino acids. CDR1 MNHEY and CDR2 SVGEGT come from the germline V gene. This chain's CDR3 is CASSFLQGNSPLHF. The DNA for the CDR3 is TGTGCCAGCAGTTTCCTACAGGGGAATTCACCCCTCCACTTT.

V gene TRBV11-2 combines with J gene TRBJ1-4, with 8 positions matching TRBD1. The V gene end was trimmed by 6 bases and the J gene end by 6 bases; junction bases not matched to a gene: 3. CDR3 length equals 13 residues. Germline lookup yields CDR1 SGHAT and CDR2 FQNNGV. The CDR3 DNA sequence: TGTGCCAGCAGTCTGGACAGGGATGAAAAACTGTTTTTT. Its protein product is CASSLDRDEKLFF.

At least ten counts were recorded for this clonotype. The rearrangement joins TRBV6-1 to TRBJ1-1; weak D call: TRBD1 (6 bases). Looked up from germline, CDR1 is MNHNS and CDR2 is SASEGT. This CDR3 region has 14 residues. The germline V and J ends were trimmed by 6 bases and 6 bases, with 17 bases remaining between them. The CDR3 sequence: CASSADAGVAEAFF. The CDR3 nucleotides read TGTGCCAGCAGCGCAGATGCAGGGGTCGCTGAAGCTTTCTTT.

This rearrangement joins TRBV5-1 to TRBJ1-3, with D possibly TRBD1 on 5 matching bases. CDR1 and CDR2 from the germline V gene are SGHRS and YFSETQ. Deletions cut 3 bases from V and 0 bases from J, with 16 bases between. The CDR3 is 17 amino acids. The CDR3 DNA reads as TGCGCCAGCAGCTGGGGGACGGCTACTATCTCTGGAAACACCATATATTTT. Amino acid sequence: CASSWGTATISGNTIYF.

Only a few counts were recorded for this clonotype. The V and J genes are TRBV6-1 and TRBJ2-3, with 7 bases lining up with TRBD2. The CDR3 runs 15 residues. The ends lost 3 bases at V and 3 bases at J; junction bases unmatched: 6. Germline V gene lookup returns CDR1 MNHNS and CDR2 SASEGT. Here the CDR3 DNA reads TGTGCCAGCAGTGAGTTCCTAGCGGAGACAGATACGCAGTATTTT. Translating it yields CASSEFLAETDTQYF.

At least ten counts were recorded for this clonotype. The V call is TRBV11-2, the J call TRBJ2-3; D may be TRBD1 or TRBD2 (5 bases each). From germline, CDR1 is SGHAT and CDR2 FQNNGV. The CDR3 covers 15 residues. Trimming left V 5 bases short and J 6 bases short, with 18 bases between. The CDR3 region is CASSLRGGPEDTQYF. CDR3 DNA sequence: TGTGCCAGCAGCCTGAGGGGCGGCCCGGAGGATACGCAGTATTTT.

The chain couples TRBV7-8 to TRBJ2-5; TRBD2 is a possible D gene (5 bases). Germline V gives CDR1 SGHVS, CDR2 FQNEAQ. The V end lost 5 bases, the J end lost 4 bases, and 20 bases lay between the germline ends. The CDR3 extends over 16 amino acids. CDR3 protein: CASSPNRKGGGETQYF. The CDR3 DNA reads TGTGCCAGCAGCCCCAACCGGAAGGGTGGAGGAGAGACCCAGTACTTC.